This T cell receptor (beta chain) originates from a study of cytomegalovirus exposure and HLA in healthy donors. Note on this clone: The antigen remains unidentified.

The study ran its PCR with 60 Vbeta and 13 Jbeta primers. The table came from immunoSEQ multiplex PCR; TCRdb's copy has only in-frame clones and leaves some out. The data show over 100,000 clones, around 83% seen once. Notes on the study in general: Later analysis revealed greater clonal expansion in HLA-associated TCR beta chains than in equally common others. Researchers reported in a later analysis that a missense DCLRE1C variant was tied to TCR beta V- and J-gene trimming. Researchers catalogued 150 or so TCR beta chains as cytomegalovirus-associated. Per a later analysis, 18,000 or so TCR beta sequences showed association with HLA alleles at 0.05 false discovery rate.

The TCR was taken from a woman in her 50s in good health and CMV-seropositive. The specimen was PBMCs.

The CDR3 is CASADSVGTEAFF. The CDR3 DNA reads as TGCGCCAGCGCCGACAGTGTGGGCACTGAAGCTTTCTTT. The J gene is TRBJ1-1, the V gene TRBV5-1, with D tentatively TRBD1 (5 bases). Per germline, CDR1 SGHRS and CDR2 YFSETQ. This CDR3 is built from 13 residues. The ends were cut back, 7 bases at V and 4 bases at J, with 14 bases in the middle.